This entry lists 10 T cell receptor beta chains sequenced from one sample in a study of shared clonotypes between healthy human individuals. The table came from immunoSEQ multiplex PCR; TCRdb's copy has only in-frame clones and leaves some out. Seen here are around 620,000 clones, about 95% observed once, and the top ten hold about 0.11%. CD8 cells regarded as naive lacked CD45RO, were positively chosen for CCR7, and omitted terminally differentiated effector memory CD45RA+ cells. Material for sequencing was naive CD8+ T cells sorted from blood. These TCRs come from a woman aged 25 to 39 in good health.

The chain has TRBV27 and TRBJ1-2, with D possibly TRBD1 on 5 matching bases. This CDR3 spans 14 amino acids. Between the trimmed V and J ends, which lost 2 bases and 8 bases, there was a span of 15 bases. Looked up from germline, CDR1 is MNHEY and CDR2 is SMNVEV (reference sequence). The CDR3 sequence is CASSLRGELRGYTF. The CDR3 DNA sequence: TGTGCCAGCAGTTTAAGAGGGGAATTGCGAGGCTACACCTTC.

The chain employs TRBV11-3 and TRBJ2-7, with 9 bases fitting TRBD1. J lost 2 bases, V lost 6 bases, and 11 bases had no gene match. The CDR3 extends over 16 amino acids. CDR1 and CDR2 from the germline V gene are SGHNT and YENEEA. CDR3 bases: TGTGCCAGCAGTCGGAAACCGGGACAGGGAACCTACGAGCAGTACTTC. It codes for CASSRKPGQGTYEQYF.

The gene calls are TRBV27 and TRBJ2-2, with D possibly matching TRBD2 (5 bases). This CDR3 comprises 17 residues. The V gene's germline CDR1 is MNHEY and CDR2 SMNVEV (reference sequence). V was trimmed by 2 bases and J by 7 bases, leaving 20 bases between them. The CDR3 nucleotides read TGTGCCAGCAGTTTAAGTAGGCGTCCGAAAGGAGGCGGGGAGCTGTTTTTT. Amino acids: CASSLSRRPKGGGELFF.

CDR3 in DNA: TGTGCCAGCAGTGCCACTAACCCCGGGGAGCTGTTTTTT. Encoded protein: CASSATNPGELFF. This chain joins TRBV28 and TRBJ2-2, with D hard to call. The CDR3 is 13 residues long. V was clipped by 5 bases and J by 6 bases, with 10 bases between them. Germline V lookup: CDR1 MDHEN, CDR2 SYDVKM.

As for this clone: This same CDR3 is encoded by further DNA sequences in the sample. CDR3 region: CASSLAEQETQYF. CDR3 DNA: TGTGCCAGCAGCTTGGCAGAACAAGAGACCCAGTACTTC. The chain links TRBV5-4 to TRBJ2-5, with no clear D. Germline CDR1 reads SGHNT; CDR2 reads YYREEE (reference sequence). This CDR3 region has 13 residues. Trimming took off 0 bases at V and 2 bases at J, with 5 bases between the two ends.

The chain uses TRBV5-4 and TRBJ2-7; D not certain. The V gene's germline CDR1 is SGHNT and CDR2 YYREEE (reference sequence). V was shortened by 1 base and J by 0 bases, with 8 bases between the two germline ends. CDR3 length equals 14 residues. The CDR3 protein is CASSLMMASYEQYF. The CDR3 nucleotides read TGTGCCAGCAGCTTGATGATGGCCTCCTACGAGCAGTACTTC.

V usage is TRBV19 and J usage is TRBJ1-2; 8 nucleotides line up with TRBD1. The germline V gene has CDR1 LNHDA and CDR2 SQIVND (reference sequence). This CDR3 spans 16 amino acids. V was pared by 4 bases and J by 3 bases, with 10 bases of the junction left unmatched. The DNA of the CDR3 is TGTGCCAGTAGTAGGGGACAGGCCCGGGAGGACTATGGCTACACCTTC. This sequence encodes CASSRGQAREDYGYTF.

This rearrangement joins TRBV9 to TRBJ2-1, with D perhaps matching TRBD2 (6 bases). Germline CDR1 is SGDLS and CDR2 is YYNGEE. CDR3 length: 15 residues. V was shortened by 3 bases and J by 2 bases, with 12 bases between the two germline ends. The CDR3 protein is CASSEGGTPYNEQFF. The CDR3, as DNA: TGTGCCAGCAGCGAAGGAGGGACCCCCTACAATGAGCAGTTCTTC.

V and J are TRBV11-2 and TRBJ1-2; D is uncertain. Per the germline V gene, CDR1 is SGHAT and CDR2 is FQNNGV. Trimming took off 2 bases at V and 8 bases at J, with 21 bases between the two ends. The CDR3 runs 16 residues. This chain's CDR3 is CASSLTAAPPPVGYTF. The CDR3 DNA reads as TGTGCCAGCAGCTTAACCGCAGCCCCCCCGCCGGTAGGCTACACCTTC.

This clone was found once. The rearrangement links TRBV28 to TRBJ1-1; TRBD1 might be the D (5 bases). The V end was cut by 4 bases, the J end by 3 bases, with 12 bases between. CDR3 length equals 14 residues. CDR1 is MDHEN and CDR2 is SYDVKM in the germline V gene. Here the CDR3 reads CASSSGAEDTEAFF. The CDR3 bases are TGTGCCAGCAGTTCCGGGGCTGAGGACACTGAAGCTTTCTTT.